This T cell receptor (beta chain) came from a study of shared T cell receptors in the human thymus. In this sample, this clone turned up a few times. Germline V gene data show CDR1 as SGHDT and CDR2 as YYEEEE. V dropped 0 bases and J dropped 1 base, with 4 bases sitting between them. The CDR3 is made up of 14 amino acids. Sequencing used immunoSEQ multiplex PCR; TCRdb keeps in-frame clones, though not all of them. This sample has about 380,000 clones, with 95% found just once. This receptor was taken from a human donor. The chain carries TRBV5-6 and TRBJ2-2; no firm D call. The material sequenced was thymocytes. The CDR3 DNA is TGTGCCAGCAGCTTGGATCGGAACACCGGGGAGCTGTTTTTT. Translation: CASSLDRNTGELFF.